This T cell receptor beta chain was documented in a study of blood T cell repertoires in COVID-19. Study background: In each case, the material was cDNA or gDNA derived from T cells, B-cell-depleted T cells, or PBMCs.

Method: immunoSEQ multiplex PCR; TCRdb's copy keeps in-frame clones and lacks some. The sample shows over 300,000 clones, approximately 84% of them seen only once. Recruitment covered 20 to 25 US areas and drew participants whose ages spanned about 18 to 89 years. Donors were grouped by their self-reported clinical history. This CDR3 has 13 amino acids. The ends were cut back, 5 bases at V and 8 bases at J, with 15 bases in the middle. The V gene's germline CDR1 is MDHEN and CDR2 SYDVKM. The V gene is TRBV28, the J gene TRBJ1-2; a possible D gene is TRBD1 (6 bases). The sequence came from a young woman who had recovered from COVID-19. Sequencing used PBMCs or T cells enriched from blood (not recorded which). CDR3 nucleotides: TGTGCCAGCAGTCTCGCCGGAAGGGGGGGCTACACCTTC. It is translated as CASSLAGRGGYTF.